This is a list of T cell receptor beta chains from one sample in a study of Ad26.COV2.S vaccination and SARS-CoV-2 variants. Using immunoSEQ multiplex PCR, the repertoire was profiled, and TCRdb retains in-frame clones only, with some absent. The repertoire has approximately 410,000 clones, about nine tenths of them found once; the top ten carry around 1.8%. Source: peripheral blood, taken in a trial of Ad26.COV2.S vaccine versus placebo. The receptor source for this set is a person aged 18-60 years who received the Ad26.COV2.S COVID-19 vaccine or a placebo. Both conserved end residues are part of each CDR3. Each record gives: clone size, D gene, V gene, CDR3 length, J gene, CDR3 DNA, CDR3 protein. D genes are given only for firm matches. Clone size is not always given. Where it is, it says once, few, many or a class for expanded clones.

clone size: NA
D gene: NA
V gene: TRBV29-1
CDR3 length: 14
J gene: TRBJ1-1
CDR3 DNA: TGCAGCGTTTTAAAGGGACGGAAGAACACTGAAGCTTTCTTT
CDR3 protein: CSVLKGRKNTEAFF

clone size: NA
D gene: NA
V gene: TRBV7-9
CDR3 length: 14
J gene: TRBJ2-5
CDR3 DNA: TGTGCCAGCAGCTTAAGTTACAGTCAAGAGACCCAGTACTTC
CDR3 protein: CASSLSYSQETQYF

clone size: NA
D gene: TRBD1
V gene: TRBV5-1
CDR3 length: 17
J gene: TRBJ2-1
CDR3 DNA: TGCGCCAGCAGCTCGGGACCCGGGACAGGTCATGGCAATGAGCAGTTCTTC
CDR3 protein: CASSSGPGTGHGNEQFF

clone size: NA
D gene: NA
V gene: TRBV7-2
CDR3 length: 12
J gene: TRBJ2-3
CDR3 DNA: TGTGCCAGCAGCCCCGGTGGGAGGACGCAGTATTTT
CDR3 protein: CASSPGGRTQYF

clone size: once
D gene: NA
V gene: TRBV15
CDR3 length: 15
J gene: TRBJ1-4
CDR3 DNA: TGTGCCACCAGCAGAGGACTGTTAAATAATGAAAAACTGTTTTTT
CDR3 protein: CATSRGLLNNEKLFF

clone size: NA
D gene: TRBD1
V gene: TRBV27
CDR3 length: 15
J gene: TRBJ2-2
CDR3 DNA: TGTGCCAGCAGTTTAGGGGACAGGGTATCCGGGGAGCTGTTTTTT
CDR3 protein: CASSLGDRVSGELFF

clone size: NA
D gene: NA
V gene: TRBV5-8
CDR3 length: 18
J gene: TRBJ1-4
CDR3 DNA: TGTGCCAGCAGCTTGAGTTCGGGCGCTCCCCCAACTAATGAAAAACTGTTTTTT
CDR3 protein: CASSLSSGAPPTNEKLFF

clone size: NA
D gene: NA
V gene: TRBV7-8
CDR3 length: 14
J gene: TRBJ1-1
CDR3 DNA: TGTGCCAGCAGCTTTCGAGGGGGGCGACCCGGCGCTTTCTTT
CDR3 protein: CASSFRGGRPGAFF

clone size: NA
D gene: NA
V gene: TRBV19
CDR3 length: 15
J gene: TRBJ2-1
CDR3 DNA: TGTGCCACCACGAGGGGGGGACCTGGGGCCAATGAGCAGTTCTTC
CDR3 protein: CATTRGGPGANEQFF

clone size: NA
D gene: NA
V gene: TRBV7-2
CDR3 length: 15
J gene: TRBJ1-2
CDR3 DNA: TGTGCCAGCAGACAAAGGGACACAACCCTCTATGGCTACACCTTC
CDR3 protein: CASRQRDTTLYGYTF

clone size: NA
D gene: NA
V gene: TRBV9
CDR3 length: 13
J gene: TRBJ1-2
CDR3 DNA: TGTGCCAGCCAGACAGACACCGGTTATGGCTACACCTTC
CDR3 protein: CASQTDTGYGYTF

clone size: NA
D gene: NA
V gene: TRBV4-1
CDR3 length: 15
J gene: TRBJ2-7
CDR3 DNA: TGCGCCAGCAGCCACCAGACAGGTGCAACCTACGAGCAGTACTTC
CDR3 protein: CASSHQTGATYEQYF

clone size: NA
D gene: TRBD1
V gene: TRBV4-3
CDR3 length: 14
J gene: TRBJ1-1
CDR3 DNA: TGCGCCAGCAGCCCTACTACACAGGGGGCTGAAGCTTTCTTT
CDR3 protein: CASSPTTQGAEAFF

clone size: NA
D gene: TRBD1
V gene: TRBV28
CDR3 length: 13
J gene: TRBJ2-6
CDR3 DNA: TGTGCCAGCCGGACAGGGGGGGCCAACGTCCTGACTTTC
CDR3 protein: CASRTGGANVLTF

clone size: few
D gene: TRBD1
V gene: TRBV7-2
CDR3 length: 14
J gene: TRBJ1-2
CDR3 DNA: TGTGCCAGCAGCGACAGGGAATCTAACTATGGCTACACCTTC
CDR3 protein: CASSDRESNYGYTF

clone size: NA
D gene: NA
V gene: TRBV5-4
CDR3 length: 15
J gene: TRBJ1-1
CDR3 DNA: TGTGCCAGCAGCTTGTCGGGGGCGCGGGAAACTGAAGCTTTCTTT
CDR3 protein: CASSLSGARETEAFF

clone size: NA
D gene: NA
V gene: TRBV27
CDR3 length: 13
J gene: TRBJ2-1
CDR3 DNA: TGTGCCAGCAGTTTAAAGCATTACAATGAGCAGTTCTTC
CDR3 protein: CASSLKHYNEQFF

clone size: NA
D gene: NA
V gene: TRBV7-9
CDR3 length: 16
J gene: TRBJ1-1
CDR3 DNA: TGTGCCAGCAGCTTAAAAGGAGGACAGACAAACACTGAAGCTTTCTTT
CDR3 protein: CASSLKGGQTNTEAFF

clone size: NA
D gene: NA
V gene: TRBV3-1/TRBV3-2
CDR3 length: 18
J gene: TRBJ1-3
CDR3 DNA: TGTGCCAGCAGCCAAGGGTGGTCAGGGGCGAATTATGGAAACACCATATATTTT
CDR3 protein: CASSQGWSGANYGNTIYF

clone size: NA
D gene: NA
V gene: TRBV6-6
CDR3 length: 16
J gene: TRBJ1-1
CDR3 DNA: TGTGCCAGCATGTGGGACACTTGGGGGGGGGACACTGAAGCTTTCTTT
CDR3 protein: CASMWDTWGGDTEAFF

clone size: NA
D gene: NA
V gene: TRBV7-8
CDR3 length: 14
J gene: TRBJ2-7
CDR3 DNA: TGTGCCAGCAGCTCGGACAGACTTTTTTACGAGCAGTACTTC
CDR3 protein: CASSSDRLFYEQYF

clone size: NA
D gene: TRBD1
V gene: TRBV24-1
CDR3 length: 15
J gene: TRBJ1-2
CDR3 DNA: TGTGCCACCAGTGACTCGGGACAGGCTAACTATGGCTACACCTTC
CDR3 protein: CATSDSGQANYGYTF

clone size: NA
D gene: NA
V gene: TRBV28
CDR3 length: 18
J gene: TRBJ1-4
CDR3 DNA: TGTGCCAGCAGACCCCCCGGGACAAACCATGGGACTAATGAAAAACTGTTTTTT
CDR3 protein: CASRPPGTNHGTNEKLFF

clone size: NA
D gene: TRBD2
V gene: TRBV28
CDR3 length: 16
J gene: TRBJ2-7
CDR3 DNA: TGTGCCAGCAGTTCTCCCGGGACGGGGGGCTCCTACGAGCAGTACTTC
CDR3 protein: CASSSPGTGGSYEQYF

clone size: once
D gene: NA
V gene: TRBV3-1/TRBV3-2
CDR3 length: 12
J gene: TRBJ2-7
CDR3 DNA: TGTGCCAGCAGCCAAACTTGGGACGAGCAGTACTTC
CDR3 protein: CASSQTWDEQYF

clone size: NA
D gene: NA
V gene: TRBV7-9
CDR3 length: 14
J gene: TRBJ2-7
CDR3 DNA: TGTGCCAGCAGCTTAGTAGGGCAGGGGCGCGAGCAGTACTTC
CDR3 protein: CASSLVGQGREQYF

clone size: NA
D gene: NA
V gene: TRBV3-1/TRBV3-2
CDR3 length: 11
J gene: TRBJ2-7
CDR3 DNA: TGTGCCAGCAGCCACGGCTACGAGCAGTACTTC
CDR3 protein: CASSHGYEQYF

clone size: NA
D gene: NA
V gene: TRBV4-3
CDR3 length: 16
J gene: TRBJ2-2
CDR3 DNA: TGCGCCAGCAGCCAGCGGTCGGGGTCGAACACCGGGGAGCTGTTTTTT
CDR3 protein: CASSQRSGSNTGELFF

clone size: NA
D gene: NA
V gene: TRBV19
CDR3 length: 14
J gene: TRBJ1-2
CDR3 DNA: TGTGCCAGCTTAAACAGGGAGGGGGACTATGGCTACACCTTC
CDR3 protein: CASLNREGDYGYTF

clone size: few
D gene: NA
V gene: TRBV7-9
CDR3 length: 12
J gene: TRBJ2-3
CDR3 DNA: TGTGCCAGCAGCTACCTAGGGGATACGCAGTATTTT
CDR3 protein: CASSYLGDTQYF

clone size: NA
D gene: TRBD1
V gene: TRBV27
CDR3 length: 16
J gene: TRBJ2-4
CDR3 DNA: TGTGCCAGCAGTTTAACGGGACAGGGGACCAAAAACATTCAGTACTTC
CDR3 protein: CASSLTGQGTKNIQYF

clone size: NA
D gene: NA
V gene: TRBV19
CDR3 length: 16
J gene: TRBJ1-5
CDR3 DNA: TGTGCCAGTAGTCCTCAGGGTTATGTGGGCAATCAGCCCCAGCATTTT
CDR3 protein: CASSPQGYVGNQPQHF

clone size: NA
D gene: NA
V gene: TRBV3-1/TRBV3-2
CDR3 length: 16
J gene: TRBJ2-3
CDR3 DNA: TGTGCCAGCACGCACGGGGGCTTACGGGGCACAGATACGCAGTATTTT
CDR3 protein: CASTHGGLRGTDTQYF

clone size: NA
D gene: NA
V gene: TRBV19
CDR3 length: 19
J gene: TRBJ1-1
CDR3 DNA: TGTGCCAGTAGTATAAGCAAACCGGGGGGTAAAGAGTGGAACACTGAAGCTTTCTTT
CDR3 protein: CASSISKPGGKEWNTEAFF

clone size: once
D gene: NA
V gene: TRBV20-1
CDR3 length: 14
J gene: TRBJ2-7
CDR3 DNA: TGCAGTGCTAGTTCGGGACCCCTCTTGGGCGAGCAGTACTTC
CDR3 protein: CSASSGPLLGEQYF

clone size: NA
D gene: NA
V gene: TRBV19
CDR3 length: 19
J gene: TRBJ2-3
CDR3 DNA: TGTGCCAGTAGTATAGATACGTATGGGGGGGGCCTCAACACAGATACGCAGTATTTT
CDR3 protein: CASSIDTYGGGLNTDTQYF

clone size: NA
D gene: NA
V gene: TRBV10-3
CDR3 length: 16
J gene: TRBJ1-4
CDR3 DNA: TGTGCCATCAGTGACCCTTCGTCGGATAATAATGAAAAACTGTTTTTT
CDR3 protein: CAISDPSSDNNEKLFF

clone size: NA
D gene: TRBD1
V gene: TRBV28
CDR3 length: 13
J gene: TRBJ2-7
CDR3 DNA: TGTGCCAGCAGTTTAGACAGGGGCTACGAGCAGTACTTC
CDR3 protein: CASSLDRGYEQYF